A selection of T cell receptor beta chains follows, all from one sample in a study of shared clonotypes between healthy human individuals. Method: immunoSEQ multiplex PCR; TCRdb's copy keeps in-frame clones and lacks some. Of some 1,400,000 clones in the sample, roughly 96% were seen once. Material: naive CD4+ T cells sorted from blood. The receptors originated from a man aged 25 to 40 in good health. The CDR3 runs from the conserved cysteine through the conserved F or W.

>TRBV5-5|TRBJ2-1
CASSSGLAAYNEQFF
>TRBV28|TRBJ1-4
CASRSPTNEKLFF
>TRBV19|TRBJ2-7
CASSSNYEQYF
>TRBV5-1|TRBJ2-2
CASSSLAGGITGELFF
>TRBV28|TRBJ1-2
CASSSPGQNYGYTF
>TRBV6-6|TRBJ1-2
CASSYERSNYGYTF
>TRBV28|TRBJ1-2
CASSQPPGQGIYGYTF
>TRBV5-8|TRBJ2-1
CASSGGTGFSYNEQFF
>TRBV6-1|TRBJ1-2
CASSEAHQPGGYTF
>TRBV7-9|TRBJ2-2
CASSLELAENTGELFF
>TRBV18|TRBJ2-7
CASSPLGGGPNSYEQYF
>TRBV5-4|TRBJ1-3
CASSNIRESYTGNTIYF
>TRBV28|TRBJ1-2
CASSTVMDRNYGYTF
>TRBV5-1|TRBJ2-3
CASSNRGSTDTQYF
>TRBV18|TRBJ2-7
CASSPSEFEQYF
>TRBV7-9|TRBJ2-7
CASSLAGDHEQYF
>TRBV6-5|TRBJ2-7
CASSVQRPPSEQYF
>TRBV27|TRBJ1-5
CASSLWSNQPQHF
>TRBV27|TRBJ2-7
CASSFGTSGQYEQYF
>TRBV19|TRBJ1-2
CASSIDPGSNYGYTF
>TRBV19|TRBJ2-3
CASSRLALTDTQYF
>TRBV27|TRBJ2-7
CASSLRDRGTYEQYF
>TRBV7-9|TRBJ2-1
CASSPLIPGSGINEQFF
>TRBV7-2|TRBJ2-7
CASSLGLAGRFRYEQYF
>TRBV18|TRBJ2-2
CASSQGTGNTGELFF
>TRBV27|TRBJ2-7
CASRTSGTYEQYF
>TRBV11-1|TRBJ2-5
CASSLAPDRQETQYF
>TRBV5-4|TRBJ2-1
CASSLYGRGYNEQFF
>TRBV28|TRBJ2-7
CASSNSDRPSYEQYF
>TRBV9|TRBJ2-2
CASSVGNSGLTGELFF
>TRBV28|TRBJ2-7
CASSLTYQYEQYF